The rows below give T cell receptor beta chains drawn from one sample of a study of blood T cell repertoires in COVID-19. Some clones are missing from TCRdb's copy, which holds only in-frame ones; the method was immunoSEQ multiplex PCR. The table includes just under 90,000 clones, about two thirds detected once. Sequencing input: peripheral blood. The receptors were sampled from a woman of 80 years or more with acute or convalescent COVID-19. The CDR3 runs from the conserved cysteine through the conserved F or W. A D gene is named only where the DNA matches it firmly. Clone size is given for some rows only: seen once, a few or many times, or a class if the clone is expanded.

d_call	cdr3_length	clone_size	v_call	j_call	cdr3_nt	cdr3_aa
TRBD1	14	NA	TRBV19	TRBJ2-7	TGTGCCAGCACCCCGGGACAGAACCCCTACGAGCAGTACTTC	CASTPGQNPYEQYF
NA	11	NA	TRBV6-2/TRBV6-3	TRBJ2-1	TGTGCCAGCAGTTACGGCCGTGAGCAGTTCTTC	CASSYGREQFF
NA	12	NA	TRBV5-6	TRBJ1-5	TGTGCCAGCAGCTTGCCCGGGAAGCCCCAGCATTTT	CASSLPGKPQHF
NA	13	NA	TRBV19	TRBJ1-2	TGTGCCAGTAATCAAGAGGAGGACTATGGCTACACCTTC	CASNQEEDYGYTF
NA	15	NA	TRBV6-6	TRBJ2-2	TGTGCCAGCAGTTACGCGCGGGGCCACACCGGGGAGCTGTTTTTT	CASSYARGHTGELFF
TRBD1	14	once	TRBV2	TRBJ2-5	TGTGCCAGCATCGAGAACAGGGGAGAGGAGACCCAGTACTTC	CASIENRGEETQYF
TRBD1	16	NA	TRBV4-2	TRBJ1-4	TGTGCCAGCAGCCAAGACCCGGGACAGGGTTCTGAAAAACTGTTTTTT	CASSQDPGQGSEKLFF
NA	16	NA	TRBV3-1/TRBV3-2	TRBJ1-6	TGTGCCAGCAGCCAAGAAAGTGGTTCTAGTAATTCACCCCTCCACTTT	CASSQESGSSNSPLHF
NA	12	NA	TRBV5-5	TRBJ1-2	TGTGCCAGCAGCTTCACTAACTATGGCTACACCTTC	CASSFTNYGYTF
TRBD1	17	NA	TRBV3-1/TRBV3-2	TRBJ2-1	TGTGCCAGCAGCCAAGCCCGGACAGGGCTAGGGTACAATGAGCAGTTCTTC	CASSQARTGLGYNEQFF
TRBD2	16	NA	TRBV4-2	TRBJ2-5	TGTGCCAGCAGCGGCGAGTGGGGGACGGGAGGCGAGACCCAGTACTTC	CASSGEWGTGGETQYF
TRBD1	15	NA	TRBV7-2	TRBJ1-5	TGTGCCAGCAGCTCACAGGGACAGGGCGGACAGCCCCAGCATTTT	CASSSQGQGGQPQHF
NA	12	NA	TRBV5-4	TRBJ2-7	TGTGCCAGCAGCTTCGACACCTACGAGCAGTACTTC	CASSFDTYEQYF
NA	18	NA	TRBV19	TRBJ1-4	TGTGCCAGTAGTATCCCTCTGGGGGGGGACAAGGCGAATGAAAAACTGTTTTTT	CASSIPLGGDKANEKLFF
NA	17	NA	TRBV11-3	TRBJ2-3	TGTGCCAGCAGCTTAGAAGGGGTGGCTAGTCCCACAGATACGCAGTATTTT	CASSLEGVASPTDTQYF
NA	14	NA	TRBV4-3	TRBJ2-5	TGCGCCAGCAGCCAAGAGGTACAGCAAGAGACCCAGTACTTC	CASSQEVQQETQYF
TRBD1	14	NA	TRBV28	TRBJ1-4	TGTGCCAGCAGTTCCAGGGGGCTTAATGAAAAACTGTTTTTT	CASSSRGLNEKLFF
TRBD1	15	few	TRBV10-3	TRBJ1-2	TGTGCCATCAGTGACCCGGGACAGGGGCACTATGGCTACACCTTC	CAISDPGQGHYGYTF
NA	15	NA	TRBV7-2	TRBJ1-4	TGTGCCAGCAGCCCCAGGAGGTCGGGAAATGAAAAACTGTTTTTT	CASSPRRSGNEKLFF
NA	15	NA	TRBV2	TRBJ1-5	TGTGCCAGCAGTGCCCCGGGAATCGGCAATCAGCCCCAGCATTTT	CASSAPGIGNQPQHF
NA	17	NA	TRBV24-1	TRBJ2-1	TGTGCCACCAGTGAGCTTGGAAGCGGTAGCTCCTACAATGAGCAGTTCTTC	CATSELGSGSSYNEQFF
NA	17	NA	TRBV7-2	TRBJ1-2	TGTGCCAGCAGCTTAGGACCTGGAGCCTCTTCTAACTATGGCTACACCTTC	CASSLGPGASSNYGYTF
TRBD2	17	NA	TRBV6-4	TRBJ2-3	TGTGCCAGCAGTGAGAGCGGGACGACATTTAGCACAGATACGCAGTATTTT	CASSESGTTFSTDTQYF
TRBD1	14	NA	TRBV2	TRBJ1-5	TGTGCCAGCAGTGAAGGGACAGGGCATCAGCCCCAGCATTTT	CASSEGTGHQPQHF
TRBD1	14	once	TRBV5-1	TRBJ1-1	TGCGCCAGCAGCTTACAGGGGGCAGGGACTGAAGCTTTCTTT	CASSLQGAGTEAFF
NA	15	NA	TRBV28	TRBJ2-7	TGTGCCAGCGGACTCCTGTGGACGAACAACTACGAGCAGTACTTC	CASGLLWTNNYEQYF
NA	14	once	TRBV18	TRBJ1-1	TGTGCCAGCTCACCCGCAGGTGTCGGCACTGAAGCTTTCTTT	CASSPAGVGTEAFF
NA	13	NA	TRBV6-5	TRBJ1-1	TGTGCCAGCAGTTACGCAAGGGGAACTGAAGCTTTCTTT	CASSYARGTEAFF
NA	13	NA	TRBV5-4	TRBJ1-2	TGTGCCAGCAGCTTGGCAGAGGGCTATGGCTACACCTTC	CASSLAEGYGYTF